This T cell receptor (beta chain) stems from a study of blood T cells in healthy people across ages. The study's findings and limits: A strong correlation was seen between TCR beta diversity and naive T cell percentage.

Note on this clonotype: Its target is not known.

A sample-barcoded 5' primer and a J-beta primer mix were used in a second PCR of roughly 7 to 11 cycles. In TCRdb, the 5' RACE reads were re-called with MiXCR into one record per CDR3 protein. The table lists some 900,000 distinct CDR3 sequences, around 48% of them singletons, with roughly an eighth in the top ten. This CDR3 region has 16 residues. Germline loops: CDR1 LGHNA, CDR2 YSLEER. Unmatched junction bases numbered 7, after V lost 2 bases and J lost 0 bases. The chain uses TRBV4-3 and TRBJ2-7, with 7 positions matching TRBD1. This receptor was taken from a man aged 25-40 years in good health. The sample taken for sequencing was blood. Here the CDR3 reads CASSQIVTGSSYEQYF. Here the CDR3 DNA reads TGCGCCAGCAGCCAAATAGTGACAGGGAGCTCCTACGAGCAGTACTTC.